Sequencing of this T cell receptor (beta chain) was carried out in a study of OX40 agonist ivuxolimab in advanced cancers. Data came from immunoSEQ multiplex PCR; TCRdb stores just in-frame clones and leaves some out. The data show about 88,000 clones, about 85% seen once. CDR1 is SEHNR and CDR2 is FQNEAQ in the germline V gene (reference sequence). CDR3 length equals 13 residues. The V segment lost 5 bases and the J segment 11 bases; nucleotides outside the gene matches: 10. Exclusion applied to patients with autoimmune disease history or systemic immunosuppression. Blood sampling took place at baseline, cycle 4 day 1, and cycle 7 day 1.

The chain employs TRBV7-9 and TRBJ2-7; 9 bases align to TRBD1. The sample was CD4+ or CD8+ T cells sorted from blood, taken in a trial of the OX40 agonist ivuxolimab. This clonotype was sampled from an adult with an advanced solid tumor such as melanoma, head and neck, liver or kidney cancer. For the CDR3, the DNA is TGTGCCAGCAGCCAAGGGACAGGGTCTGAAAAGTACTTC. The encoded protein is CASSQGTGSEKYF.